A selection of T cell receptor beta chains follows, all from one sample in a study of T cells in Graves' hyperthyroidism and ophthalmopathy. One entry per CDR3 protein results from TCRdb running MiXCR on the multiplex PCR reads. The sample holds around 380,000 distinct CDR3 sequences, roughly 13% seen once. Sequences were obtained from blood. Every receptor here comes from a man aged 25 to 45 with Graves' hyperthyroidism that later progressed to Graves' ophthalmopathy. Each CDR3 is given with its conserved first and last residue. Each record gives: D gene, V gene, J gene, clone size, CDR3 protein, CDR3 DNA. A D gene is named only where the DNA matches it firmly. Size values are once, few and many counts, or a class for expanded clones, and some rows have none.

NA	TRBV18	TRBJ1-1	many	CASSPRGNTEAFF	TGTGCCAGCAGTCCCAGGGGAAACACTGAAGCTTTCTTT
NA	TRBV30	TRBJ2-2	many	CAWSVGRSNTGELFF	TGTGCCTGGAGTGTGGGACGTTCGAACACCGGGGAGCTGTTTTTT
TRBD1	TRBV6-5	TRBJ1-6	NA	CASSSFRDRDNSPLHF	TGTGCCAGCAGTTCATTCCGGGACAGGGATAATTCACCCCTCCACTTT
TRBD1	TRBV27	TRBJ1-1	many	CASSLNRGMNTEAFF	TGTGCCAGCAGTCTCAACAGGGGCATGAACACTGAAGCTTTCTTT
TRBD1	TRBV13	TRBJ1-1	few	CASSSRDRAWGGTEAFF	TGTGCCAGCAGCTCCCGGGACAGGGCCTGGGGGGGCACTGAAGCTTTCTTT
TRBD2	TRBV19	TRBJ2-1	NA	CASSTRLAGGYEQFF	TGTGCCAGTAGTACCCGACTAGCGGGGGGGTACGAGCAGTTCTTC
TRBD1	TRBV5-8	TRBJ1-4	NA	CASSLGSVGQVDEKLFF	TGTGCCAGCAGCTTGGGAAGTGTGGGACAGGTGGATGAAAAACTGTTTTTT
TRBD2	TRBV2	TRBJ2-7	many	CASNSGGAPYEQYF	TGTGCCAGTAATAGCGGGGGGGCGCCCTACGAGCAGTACTTC
NA	TRBV11-1	TRBJ2-3	many	CASSQGRRGTTDTQYF	TGTGCCAGCAGCCAAGGACGGCGGGGAACCACAGATACGCAGTATTTT
NA	TRBV11-3	TRBJ1-1	NA	CASSRGGATEAFF	TGTGCCAGCAGCCGTGGGGGCGCGACTGAAGCTTTCTTT
NA	TRBV10-2	TRBJ2-7	many	CASATGTYEQYF	TGCGCCAGTGCGACAGGTACCTACGAGCAGTACTTC
NA	TRBV27	TRBJ2-2	many	CASSLGPVPGELFF	TGTGCCAGCAGTCTAGGCCCGGTCCCCGGGGAGCTGTTTTTT
NA	TRBV28	TRBJ1-5	NA	CASTTNRARQPQHF	TGTGCCAGCACCACTAACAGGGCCAGGCAGCCCCAGCATTTT
NA	TRBV7-2	TRBJ1-2	NA	CASSPRIVTGYGYTF	TGTGCCAGCAGCCCGAGGATTGTGACGGGCTATGGCTACACCTTC
TRBD1	TRBV4-1	TRBJ1-5	NA	CASSYGQGRQPQHF	TGCGCCAGCAGCTATGGACAGGGCCGGCAGCCCCAGCATTTT
NA	TRBV2	TRBJ1-1	many	CASSVYTEAFF	TGTGCCAGCAGTGTATATACTGAAGCTTTCTTT
NA	TRBV18	TRBJ1-6	few	CASSPQGRRNSPLHF	TGTGCCAGCTCACCTCAGGGTAGGAGGAATTCACCCCTCCACTTT
TRBD1	TRBV9	TRBJ2-3	few	CASSDRTGANTDTQYF	TGTGCCAGCAGCGACCGGACAGGGGCAAACACAGATACGCAGTATTTT
NA	TRBV28	TRBJ2-3	many	CASSTWGGRTDTQYF	TGTGCCAGCAGTACCTGGGGGGGGCGCACAGATACGCAGTATTTT
NA	TRBV7-6	TRBJ1-4	NA	CASSRSITDEKLFF	TGTGCCAGCAGCCGGAGCATTACGGATGAAAAACTGTTTTTT
NA	TRBV7-2	TRBJ2-3	NA	CASSTSGFDTQYF	TGTGCCAGCAGCACCTCAGGGTTCGATACGCAGTATTTT
NA	TRBV12-5	TRBJ1-2	few	CASGLVRGPDGIGYTF	TGTGCTAGTGGTTTGGTACGGGGACCTGACGGTATTGGCTACACCTTC
NA	TRBV3-1	TRBJ2-5	few	CASALVRVAMKTQYF	TGTGCCAGCGCTTTGGTAAGGGTAGCAATGAAGACCCAGTACTTC
NA	TRBV5-6	TRBJ1-1	NA	CASSSLSGGNTEAFF	TGTGCCAGCAGCTCCTTATCCGGGGGTAACACTGAAGCTTTCTTT
TRBD2	TRBV27	TRBJ2-7	NA	CASTRLAGTYEQYF	TGTGCCAGCACCCGACTAGCGGGGACTTACGAGCAGTACTTC
TRBD1	TRBV7-8	TRBJ1-6	many	CASSLTGQGFNSPLHF	TGTGCCAGCAGTTTAACGGGACAGGGATTTAATTCACCCCTCCACTTT
NA	TRBV11-2	TRBJ2-7	few	CASRDRMRDTILSYEQYF	TGTGCCAGCAGGGACCGTATGCGGGACACCATCCTCTCCTACGAGCAGTACTTC
TRBD1	TRBV11-2	TRBJ2-2	NA	CASQQGTNTGELFF	TGTGCCAGCCAACAGGGGACAAACACCGGGGAGCTGTTTTTT
TRBD1	TRBV6-8	TRBJ2-7	NA	CASSGTALGEQYF	TGTGCCAGCTCCGGGACAGCGTTGGGAGAGCAGTACTTC
TRBD1	TRBV18	TRBJ1-1	many	CASSLGQALNTEAFF	TGTGCCAGCTCACTAGGACAGGCCCTGAACACTGAAGCTTTCTTT
TRBD1	TRBV6-5	TRBJ1-2	many	CASSYSTGGYGYTF	TGTGCCAGCAGTTACTCGACAGGGGGCTATGGCTACACCTTC
TRBD1	TRBV12-5	TRBJ1-5	many	CASGFTGGAGQPQHF	TGTGCTAGTGGTTTTACAGGGGGCGCGGGACAGCCCCAGCATTTT
NA	TRBV6-2/TRBV6-3	TRBJ2-7	NA	CASSVPGTWQQHF	TGTGCCAGCAGTGTTCCAGGGACCTGGCAGCAGCACTTC
NA	TRBV18	TRBJ2-1	many	CASSPQGFDEQFF	TGTGCCAGCTCACCTCAGGGATTCGATGAGCAGTTCTTC
NA	TRBV28	TRBJ1-5	many	CASTPVWGSQPQHF	TGTGCCAGCACCCCAGTGTGGGGGAGTCAGCCCCAGCATTTT
NA	TRBV20-1	TRBJ2-5	NA	CSPPKLLPNQETQYF	TGCAGTCCACCGAAGCTACTCCCGAACCAAGAGACCCAGTACTTC